One sample yielded the 2 T cell receptor beta chains listed below, sequenced in a study of T cells in women clearing cervical HPV infection. Method: immunoSEQ multiplex PCR; TCRdb's copy keeps in-frame clones and lacks some. This sample's clone table lists about 31,000 clones. The material sequenced was blood buffy coat. These receptors were collected from a woman between 18 and 70 years old with a cervical HPV16 infection that either progressed to CIN3+ or cleared (not recorded which).

Of note for this clone: The read ends 3 residues early relative to the CDR3; the germline J gene fills the gap. The chain is built from TRBV5-1 and TRBJ2-2; 8 nucleotides line up with TRBD1. Germline loops: CDR1 SGHRS, CDR2 YFSETQ. The CDR3 is 14 residues long. The V segment lost 1 base and the J segment 7 bases; nucleotides outside the gene matches: 3. CDR3 DNA, as far as it was read: TGCGCCAGCAGCTTGCAGGGGGCCAGCGGGGAG. Amino acids: CASSLQGASGE. The CDR3 reads in full as CASSLQGASGELFF.

Remarks on this clone: The sequence runs out 3 residues before the end of the CDR3; the remainder is reconstructed from the germline J gene. The chain joins TRBV2 to TRBJ2-2; D is unclear. Germline CDR1 is SNHLY and CDR2 is FYNNEI. This CDR3 has 13 amino acids. CDR3 DNA (partial): TGTGCCAGCAGTGTTAATTCCGGTGAAAAG. Its protein product is CASSVNSGEK. From start to end, the CDR3 is CASSVNSGEKLFF.